The T cell receptor beta chain described here comes from a study of T-cell reconstitution after alpha-beta-depleted transplantation in children. The study, taken as a whole, reports: There were some patients whose high TCRbeta diversity at day 60 came from surviving recipient T cells and thymic progenitors. From newly produced T cells came most of the T-cell counts and diversity one year after transplant. Several hundred rapidly expanded clones from non-depleted graft cells reportedly supplied alpha-beta T cells about two months post-transplant.

About this clonotype: The antigen remains undetermined.

The TCRbeta library was prepared with unique molecular identifiers. Each CDR3 protein gets one entry after TCRdb re-called the PCR reads with MiXCR. The sample records approximately 230,000 distinct CDR3 sequences, roughly a quarter being singletons. The specimen was PBMCs, mostly from graft donor cells, collected 360 days after TCRalphabeta/CD19-depleted stem cell transplant. The TCR was taken from a female patient between 2 and 15 years old who had a stem cell transplant for congenital amegakaryocytic thrombocytopenia, so the T cells may come from the graft donor.

DNA for the CDR3: TGTGCCAGCAGGGAAACAGGGATGCTTGGCTACACCTTC. Residues: CASRETGMLGYTF. The chain carries TRBV28 and TRBJ1-2, with D tentatively TRBD1 (6 bases). Germline CDR1 reads MDHEN; CDR2 reads SYDVKM. V was pared by 6 bases and J by 7 bases, with 15 bases between. This CDR3 has 13 residues.